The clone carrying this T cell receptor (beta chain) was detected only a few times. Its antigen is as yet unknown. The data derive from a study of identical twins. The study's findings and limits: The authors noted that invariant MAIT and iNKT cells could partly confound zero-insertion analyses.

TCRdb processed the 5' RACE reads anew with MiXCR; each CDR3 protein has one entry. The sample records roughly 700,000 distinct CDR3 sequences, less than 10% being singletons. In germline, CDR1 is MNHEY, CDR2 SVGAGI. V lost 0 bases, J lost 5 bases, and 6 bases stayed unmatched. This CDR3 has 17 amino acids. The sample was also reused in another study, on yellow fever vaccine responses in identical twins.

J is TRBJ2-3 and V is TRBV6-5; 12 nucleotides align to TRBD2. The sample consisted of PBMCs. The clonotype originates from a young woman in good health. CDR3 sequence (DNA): TGTGCCAGCAGTTACTCTACTAGCGGGAGGCGGGGAGATACGCAGTATTTT. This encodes CASSYSTSGRRGDTQYF.